Below, 8 T cell receptor beta chains from the same sample are listed, as sequenced in a study of early T cells in non-severe SARS-CoV-2 infection. TCRdb reprocessed the 5' RACE reads with MiXCR, giving one entry per CDR3 protein. The table lists about 99,000 distinct CDR3 sequences, roughly 15% of them singletons. Sequencing used whole blood. The source of these receptors is an adult who was a healthcare worker with PCR-confirmed SARS-CoV-2 infection or an uninfected control (not recorded which).

This clonotype was counted many times. V is TRBV7-9 and J is TRBJ2-5; D gene ambiguous. CDR1 is SEHNR and CDR2 is FQNEAQ in the germline V gene (reference sequence). The length of the CDR3 is 15 residues. V was cut by 2 bases and J by 5 bases, with 15 bases left in between. CDR3 loop: CASSLNSNLRETQYF. CDR3 DNA: TGTGCCAGCAGCTTAAATTCAAACCTTCGGGAGACCCAGTACTTC.

The genes are TRBV5-6 and TRBJ2-7; 7 bases align to TRBD1. Germline V CDR1 and CDR2: SGHDT, YYEEEE. Trimming at V came to 2 bases and at J to 4 bases, leaving 6 bases not matched to a gene. The CDR3 covers 14 residues. The CDR3 loop is CASSFGTEDYEQYF. CDR3 DNA: TGTGCCAGCAGCTTCGGGACAGAAGATTACGAGCAGTACTTC.

This clonotype was recorded many times. The rearrangement uses TRBV12-3 or TRBV12-4 and TRBJ1-2; 10 bases map to TRBD1. The CDR3 consists of 14 residues. The ends lost 3 bases at V and 6 bases at J; junction bases unmatched: 4. CDR3 amino acids: CASSFGDRGHGYTF. The CDR3 DNA follows: TGTGCCAGCAGTTTCGGCGACAGGGGGCATGGCTACACCTTC.

The rearrangement joins TRBV5-5 to TRBJ1-1, with 8 bases that match TRBD1. Germline CDR1 SGHKS, CDR2 YYEKEE (reference sequence). The CDR3 runs 14 residues. The V segment lost 5 bases and the J segment 4 bases; nucleotides outside the gene matches: 7. The CDR3 DNA is TGTGCCAGCAGACCAGGGGGCCCTATCACTGAAGCTTTCTTT. It yields the protein CASRPGGPITEAFF.

This chain uses TRBV6-5 with TRBJ1-6; 7 nucleotides match TRBD1. Germline lookup yields CDR1 MNHEY and CDR2 SVGAGI. V was pared by 4 bases and J by 9 bases, with 9 bases of the junction left unmatched. The CDR3 covers 15 residues. The CDR3, as DNA: TGTGCCAGCAGTTTGGACAGGAATATAGGTTCACCCCTCCACTTT. Residues: CASSLDRNIGSPLHF.

This clonotype was detected a few times. This chain joins TRBV28 and TRBJ2-7; D is tentatively TRBD1 or TRBD2 (5 bases each). The V gene lost 8 bases and the J gene lost 7 bases, with 12 bases spanning the gap. Germline assignment: CDR1 MDHEN and CDR2 SYDVKM. The CDR3 spans 11 residues. The CDR3 coding sequence is TGTGCCAGCTGGGGGACGGGGGAGCAGTACTTC. This codes for CASWGTGEQYF.

This clonotype was observed a handful of times. The CDR3 DNA reads TGCAGTGCTAGAGTCCCAGGGATAGTCGAGACCCAGTACTTC. This gives the protein CSARVPGIVETQYF. J is TRBJ2-5 and V is TRBV20-1; D possibly corresponds to TRBD1 (5 bases). Germline V gene sequence: CDR1 DFQATT, CDR2 SNEGSKA (reference sequence). The CDR3 length is 14 residues. Trimming took off 1 base at V and 5 bases at J, with 14 bases between the two ends.

The chain recombines TRBV28 with TRBJ1-5; perhaps TRBD1 as D (6 bases). Germline lookup yields CDR1 MDHEN and CDR2 SYDVKM. This CDR3 has 15 amino acids. With 2 bases removed from V and 4 bases from J, the gap between germline ends came to 12 bases. The CDR3 is CASSLILRGNQPQHF. CDR3 nucleotide sequence: TGTGCCAGCAGTTTAATTCTAAGGGGGAATCAGCCCCAGCATTTT.